Each of the 26 T cell receptor beta chains below was sequenced from the same sample in a study of T-cell reconstitution after alpha-beta-depleted transplantation in children. Unique molecular identifiers were incorporated when the TCRbeta library was constructed. MiXCR was run by TCRdb on the PCR reads, yielding one entry per CDR3 protein. The sample lists hundreds of thousands of distinct CDR3 sequences, 15% to 20% occurring once. The sequences come from PBMCs, mostly from graft donor cells, collected 360 days after TCRalphabeta/CD19-depleted stem cell transplant. Every receptor here comes from a male patient aged 2 to 10 who had a stem cell transplant for acute lymphoblastic leukemia, so the T cells may come from the graft donor.

The rearrangement joins TRBV7-8 to TRBJ2-2, with D unresolved. The V gene lost 5 bases and the J gene lost 6 bases, with 7 bases spanning the gap. The CDR3 is made up of 12 amino acids. Germline CDR1 is SGHVS and CDR2 is FQNEAQ. The CDR3 loop reads CASSPHAGELFF. As DNA, the CDR3 is TGTGCCAGCAGCCCCCACGCCGGGGAGCTGTTTTTT.

This clonotype was counted many times. This rearrangement joins TRBV12-3 or TRBV12-4 to TRBJ1-2; no reliable D call. V lost 3 bases and J 8 bases, leaving 13 bases between the germline ends. The CDR3 has 13 amino acids. The chain's CDR3 is CASSLGWTAGYTF. The CDR3 DNA reads TGTGCCAGCAGTTTGGGCTGGACCGCGGGCTACACCTTC.

The V and J genes are TRBV20-1 and TRBJ2-1; tentative D call: TRBD2 (5 bases). This CDR3 has 16 amino acids. The germline CDR1 and CDR2 sequences are DFQATT and SNEGSKA (reference sequence). The V and J ends lost 5 bases and 0 bases respectively, with 17 bases between them. CDR3 bases: TGCAGTGCTCACGTCGAGGGCGCGGGCTCCTACAATGAGCAGTTCTTC. It is translated as CSAHVEGAGSYNEQFF.

The sample holds a few counts of this clonotype. The chain employs TRBV7-2 and TRBJ2-1, with D possibly being TRBD2 (5 bases). V lost 6 bases and J 0 bases, leaving 12 bases between the germline ends. The CDR3 is made up of 15 amino acids. Germline CDR1 is SGHTA and CDR2 is FQGNSA. The CDR3 DNA reads as TGTGCCAGCAGACTAGTCTCGGCCTCCTACAATGAGCAGTTCTTC. This gives the protein CASRLVSASYNEQFF.

This clonotype has more than one count but fewer than ten. The chain recombines TRBV3-1 with TRBJ2-1; TRBD2 might be the D (6 bases). The CDR3 totals 14 residues. Trimming removed 6 bases from V and 2 bases from J, with 11 bases in between. Germline V lookup: CDR1 LGHDT, CDR2 YNNKEL (reference sequence). This CDR3 is CASRGTSPYNEQFF. DNA of the CDR3: TGTGCCAGCAGGGGTACTAGCCCCTACAATGAGCAGTTCTTC.

This clonotype has a count of ten or more. The V call is TRBV24-1, the J call TRBJ2-5; 7 nucleotides match TRBD1. The J segment lost 2 bases and the V segment lost 4 bases, leaving 3 bases of the junction unmatched. CDR1 and CDR2 from the germline V gene are KGHDR and SFDVKD. This CDR3 contains 14 residues. The CDR3 DNA reads TGTGCCACCAGTGACTCGGACAGGCAAGAGACCCAGTACTTC. Amino acids: CATSDSDRQETQYF.

This clonotype has only a few counts. V usage is TRBV10-3 and J usage is TRBJ1-4, with 8 nucleotides matching TRBD1. With 6 bases clipped from V and 5 bases from J, the junction kept 5 bases outside the gene matches. Germline V CDR1 and CDR2: ENHRY, SYGVKD. This CDR3 region has 14 residues. The CDR3 DNA follows: TGTGCCATCAGCTCGGGACAGGAGAATGAAAAACTGTTTTTT. Its protein is CAISSGQENEKLFF.

This clonotype was seen a handful of times. The rearrangement uses TRBV10-3 and TRBJ2-7, with 13 bases aligning to TRBD2. CDR1 ENHRY and CDR2 SYGVKD come from the germline V gene. Trimming at V came to 10 bases and at J to 3 bases, leaving 15 bases not matched to a gene. The length of the CDR3 is 17 residues. The CDR3 sequence: CATLRGTSGKNYYEQYF. CDR3 nucleotides: TGTGCCACGCTACGTGGGACTAGCGGGAAAAACTACTACGAGCAGTACTTC.

This clonotype came up a few times. The V call is TRBV3-1, the J call TRBJ2-7; D possibly corresponds to TRBD1 (6 bases). CDR1 LGHDT and CDR2 YNNKEL come from the germline V gene (reference sequence). V was shortened by 6 bases and J by 2 bases, with 29 bases between the two germline ends. The CDR3 length is 19 residues. This CDR3 is CASSPRLKGVLDVAYEQYF. For the CDR3, the DNA is TGTGCCAGCAGTCCCCGGTTGAAGGGGGTTTTGGATGTGGCCTACGAGCAGTACTTC.

The CDR3 nucleotides are TGCGCCAGCAGCTTGTTTCAGGTCCAAGAGACCCAGTACTTC. Translation: CASSLFQVQETQYF. V is TRBV5-1 and J is TRBJ2-5, with D unclear. Germline assignment: CDR1 SGHRS and CDR2 YFSETQ. The length of the CDR3 is 14 residues. The V end lost 1 base, the J end lost 1 base, and 8 bases lay between the germline ends.

Ten or more counts support this clonotype. The gene calls are TRBV7-3 and TRBJ1-6; a weak D match, TRBD1 (6 bases). Trimming took off 2 bases at V and 7 bases at J, with 6 bases between the two ends. CDR3 length equals 13 residues. CDR1 is SGHTA and CDR2 is FQGTGA in the germline V gene. The CDR3 spells CASSLGQNSPLHF. Written as DNA, the CDR3 is TGTGCCAGCAGCTTAGGACAGAATTCACCCCTCCACTTT.

A few counts support this clonotype. This chain joins TRBV28 and TRBJ2-1, with D perhaps given as TRBD1 or TRBD2 (5 bases each). Germline V gives CDR1 MDHEN, CDR2 SYDVKM. The CDR3 is 17 amino acids. V lost 2 bases to trimming and J lost 5 bases, with 19 bases between them. The DNA of the CDR3 is TGTGCCAGCAGTTTACACCGGGACCGCCTAGGAGACAATGAGCAGTTCTTC. This gives the protein CASSLHRDRLGDNEQFF.

This clonotype was recorded at least ten times. The rearrangement joins TRBV21-1 to TRBJ2-3; the table gives TRBD1 as D, unverified against the DNA. TRBV21-1 is a known pseudogene. This CDR3 contains 14 residues. The CDR3 region has the DNA TGTGCCAGCAGCCGGGACCTCTACACAGATACGCAGTATTTT. As protein: CASSRDLYTDTQYF.

The chain is built from TRBV11-3 and TRBJ2-7; 10 bases match TRBD1. From germline, CDR1 is SGHNT and CDR2 YENEEA. The CDR3 totals 14 residues. V was clipped by 5 bases and J by 6 bases; unmatched bases: 7. The CDR3: CASSDPGQGSEQYF. The CDR3, as DNA: TGTGCCAGCAGCGACCCGGGACAGGGGTCCGAGCAGTACTTC.

This clonotype has just a few counts. The V gene is TRBV5-1, the J gene TRBJ2-7, with 8 positions matching TRBD2. After removal of 6 bases from V and 4 bases from J, the junction contained 9 bases not matched to a gene. From germline, CDR1 is SGHRS and CDR2 YFSETQ. This CDR3 has 14 amino acids. The CDR3 region has the DNA TGCGCCAGCAATCCGGGACTAGTTCTTTACGAGCAGTACTTC. Protein sequence: CASNPGLVLYEQYF.

This clonotype was recorded many times. The chain has TRBV7-2 and TRBJ2-3; no clear D gene. The V gene lost 5 bases and the J gene lost 9 bases, with 18 bases spanning the gap. Germline-derived CDR1 and CDR2 are SGHTA and FQGNSA. This CDR3 contains 14 residues. The CDR3 DNA reads TGTGCCAGCAGCCCTCTTGGGCCCTCTCGAACGCAGTATTTT. Protein product: CASSPLGPSRTQYF.

The chain has TRBV11-2 and TRBJ1-3; tentatively, D is TRBD1 (5 bases). This CDR3 is 18 amino acids long. CDR1 is SGHAT and CDR2 is FQNNGV in the germline V gene. Between the trimmed V and J ends, which lost 1 base and 1 base, there was a span of 17 bases. The CDR3 DNA reads as TGTGCCAGCAGCTTAGTGGCAGGGCCCACAAGGTCTGGAAACACCATATATTTT. Residues: CASSLVAGPTRSGNTIYF.

This clonotype was counted at least ten times. The V and J genes are TRBV10-3 and TRBJ1-1; the D gene is possibly TRBD1 (5 bases). V shed 3 bases and J shed 4 bases, with 15 bases lying between them. This CDR3 region has 15 residues. The germline V gene has CDR1 ENHRY and CDR2 SYGVKD. The DNA for the CDR3 is TGTGCCATCAGTGATCAGGGTCGGGGGAGCACTGAAGCTTTCTTT. Residues: CAISDQGRGSTEAFF.

This clonotype was picked up many times. The V call is TRBV5-1, the J call TRBJ2-1, with a possible D match to TRBD1 (5 bases). This CDR3 is built from 13 residues. Germline V lookup: CDR1 SGHRS, CDR2 YFSETQ. V lost 4 bases, J lost 8 bases, and 13 bases lay in between. The CDR3: CASSPGPGYEQFF. The CDR3, as DNA: TGCGCCAGCAGCCCAGGGCCCGGGTATGAGCAGTTCTTC.

The chain recombines TRBV29-1 with TRBJ1-2; D unresolved. There are 11 residues in the CDR3. Germline V lookup: CDR1 SQVTM, CDR2 ANQGSEA. V was trimmed by 8 bases and J by 3 bases, leaving 10 bases between them. The CDR3 is CSLLSDYGYTF. DNA of the CDR3: TGCAGCCTATTGAGCGACTATGGCTACACCTTC.

This clonotype has a handful of counts. This sequence joins TRBV12-3 or TRBV12-4 and TRBJ2-1; 10 nucleotides match TRBD2. V lost 6 bases, J lost 2 bases, and 4 bases stayed unmatched. The CDR3 is 15 residues long. For the CDR3, the DNA is TGTGCCAGCAGCTTCGGGACTAGCGCCTACAATGAGCAGTTCTTC. This gives the protein CASSFGTSAYNEQFF.

This chain connects TRBV12-3 or TRBV12-4 to TRBJ2-7; weak D call: TRBD1 (6 bases). Trimming pared 4 bases from V and 7 bases from J, leaving 11 bases between. This CDR3 contains 12 residues. The CDR3 loop reads CASSSRGWEQYF. The CDR3 DNA sequence: TGTGCCAGCAGTTCCAGGGGTTGGGAGCAGTACTTC.

This clonotype was picked up many times. The gene calls are TRBV12-3 or TRBV12-4 and TRBJ2-1, with 10 bases that match TRBD1. The ends lost 7 bases at V and 4 bases at J; junction bases unmatched: 7. This CDR3 contains 15 residues. This CDR3 is CASTILGQGYNEQFF. CDR3 DNA sequence: TGTGCCAGCACCATTCTGGGACAGGGGTACAATGAGCAGTTCTTC.

This clonotype was recorded at least ten times. V gene TRBV7-2 combines with J gene TRBJ2-3, with no clear D. V lost 4 bases to trimming and J lost 3 bases, with 11 bases between them. This CDR3 region has 14 residues. Per germline, CDR1 SGHTA and CDR2 FQGNSA. DNA of the CDR3: TGTGCCAGCAGCTCCGGACCAATGACAGATACGCAGTATTTT. It yields the protein CASSSGPMTDTQYF.

This clonotype was found many times. The genes are TRBV12-3 or TRBV12-4 and TRBJ2-2; D may be TRBD2 (5 bases). The CDR3 length is 13 residues. Trimming removed 6 bases from V and 3 bases from J, with 8 bases in between. CDR3 protein: CASSSGDTGELFF. The CDR3, as DNA: TGTGCCAGCAGCTCCGGGGACACCGGGGAGCTGTTTTTT.

In this sample, this clonotype turned up a few times. The chain employs TRBV5-1 and TRBJ2-1; TRBD2 agrees at 10 bases. Germline CDR1 and CDR2: SGHRS and YFSETQ. This CDR3 spans 14 amino acids. V lost 4 bases, J lost 7 bases, and 5 bases stayed unmatched. The CDR3 DNA reads TGCGCCAGCAGCCTAGCGGGAGACTTAAATGAGCAGTTCTTC. Protein: CASSLAGDLNEQFF.